This TCR beta chain emerged from a study of T cells expressing NK-cell markers. The study's findings and limits: Five or six donors showed dominant NKG2C+ clonotypes comprising roughly 1.0-7.0% of their CD8+ T cells.

With the 5' RACE reads reprocessed, TCRdb shows one record per CDR3 protein and no DNA. Its table records 200,000 to 300,000 distinct CDR3 sequences. To note about this clonotype: What it binds is not known.

The specimen was blood T cells: a sorted CD56 or NKG2C T cell subset, CD4+ or CD8+ T cells, or bulk PBMC T cells (not recorded which). This receptor was obtained from a man between 18 and 35 years old in good health.

CDR3 sequence: CSVVTGGNYGYTF. The J gene is TRBJ1-2, the V gene TRBV29-1; TCRdb reports TRBD1, a call that lacks DNA to check it against. The CDR3 extends over 13 amino acids. Germline V gives CDR1 SQVTM, CDR2 ANQGSEA.